One sample yielded the 14 T cell receptor beta chains listed below, sequenced in a study of molecular identifiers for immune sequencing clone quantification. TCRdb re-derived calls from the PCR reads in MiXCR, one entry per CDR3 protein. The top ten clones hold 0.75% to 0.95% of a sample with 600,000 to 650,000 distinct CDR3 sequences, roughly 21% of them seen once. The sample taken for sequencing was naive CD8+ T cells from blood, with Jurkat cell RNA spiked in. Subset denoted: FACS-sorted CD8+CD4-CCR7+CD45RA+ naive T cells. The receptors stem from a human donor in good health. Some libraries in this study had Jurkat cell RNA spiked in.

With respect to this clonotype: A much more abundant neighbour one base away suggests this may be a read error. J is TRBJ2-7 and V is TRBV20-1, with a tentative D call TRBD1 (6 bases). Germline V lookup: CDR1 DFQATT, CDR2 SNEGSKA (reference sequence). The CDR3 covers 14 residues. CDR3 nucleotide sequence: TGCAGTGCTCGTGAGACAGGTATTCCTGACGAGCAGCACTTC. This sequence encodes CSARETGIPDEQHF.

This clonotype was found once. A single base separates this from a much larger clone, so it may be a read error. A read error is likely, as this CDR3 ends without the conserved phenylalanine or tryptophan. The chain has TRBV25-1 and TRBJ2-7, with 9 bases lining up with TRBD2. Germline V gene sequence: CDR1 MGHDK, CDR2 SYGVNS. The trim removed 6 bases at V and 6 bases at J, leaving 15 bases unmatched. CDR3 length: 16 amino acids. The DNA for the CDR3 is TGTGCCAGCAGGGCCGGGGGGGGTAGCGGGAGTTCCGAGCAGTACTAC. Translation gives CASRAGGGSGSSEQYY.

J is TRBJ1-3 and V is TRBV5-6; D might be TRBD1 (5 bases). The germline V and J ends were trimmed by 4 bases and 2 bases, with 13 bases remaining between them. Germline V lookup: CDR1 SGHDT, CDR2 YYEEEE. This CDR3 comprises 15 residues. In DNA, the CDR3 is TGTGCCAGCAGCCTAGGGGAAGGTCCTGGAAACACCATATATTTT. Its translation: CASSLGEGPGNTIYF.

This clonotype has at least ten counts. The chain couples TRBV29-1 to TRBJ2-5; no clear D. CDR1 SQVTM and CDR2 ANQGSEA come from the germline V gene. V was pared by 2 bases and J by 3 bases, with 10 bases between. This CDR3 is built from 13 residues. The CDR3 bases are TGCAGCGTTGAATTGAGTTTCGAAGAGACCCAGTACTTC. It is translated as CSVELSFEETQYF.

Many counts were recorded for this clonotype. CDR3 in DNA: TGTGCCACCAGTGACCCTGCCGGGACTAGCAGCGAGCAGTACTTC. Translation: CATSDPAGTSSEQYF. The J gene is TRBJ2-7, the V gene TRBV24-1; 9 nucleotides agree with TRBD2. The J segment lost 6 bases and the V segment lost 4 bases, leaving 9 bases of the junction unmatched. The germline gives CDR1 KGHDR, CDR2 SFDVKD. The CDR3 consists of 15 residues.

As concerns this clonotype: Since a much larger clone is just one base distant, this may be a read error. The gene calls are TRBV4-3 and TRBJ2-2; 9 bases line up with TRBD1. Looked up from germline, CDR1 is LGHNA and CDR2 is YSLEER. The CDR3 is made up of 15 amino acids. The CDR3, as DNA: TGCGCCAGCAGCCACGGACAGGGGTCTCCCGGGGAGCCGTTTTTT. Translating it yields CASSHGQGSPGEPFF.

The genes are TRBV20-1 and TRBJ2-4; D perhaps matches TRBD1 (5 bases). The CDR3 totals 15 residues. Germline CDR1 reads DFQATT; CDR2 reads SNEGSKA (reference sequence). Trimming removed 3 bases at V and 0 bases at J, with 12 bases between. The CDR3 is CSARLQDLAKNIQYF. The CDR3 DNA reads as TGCAGTGCTAGGCTACAGGACCTAGCCAAAAACATTCAGTACTTC.

This clonotype has a handful of counts. The rearrangement uses TRBV19 and TRBJ1-4; D gene uncertain. Per germline, CDR1 LNHDA and CDR2 SQIVND (reference sequence). V gave up 7 bases and J gave up 0 bases, with 9 bases separating them. The CDR3 has 14 residues. Written as DNA, the CDR3 is TGTGCCAGTACCCGAGACGCAACTAATGAAAAACTGTTTTTT. It is translated as CASTRDATNEKLFF.

This clonotype was seen a handful of times. A much more abundant neighbour one base away suggests this may be a read error. The chain couples TRBV5-1 to TRBJ2-5; D possibly matches TRBD1 or TRBD2 (6 bases each). The CDR3 sequence is 14 residues long. CDR1 SGHRS and CDR2 YFSETQ come from the germline V gene. Trimming left V 1 base short and J 5 bases short, with 12 bases between. CDR3 sequence (DNA): TGCGCCAGCAGCTTGAACGGGGGCGGGGAGACCCAGTACTTC. It specifies CASSLNGGGETQYF. Together with reference TRBV5-1 and TRBJ2-5, the CDR3 gives the full variable domain: KAGVTQTPRYLIKTRGQQVTLSCSPISGHRSVSWYQQTPGQGLQFLFEYFSETQRNKGNFPGRFSGRQFSNSRSEMNVSTLELGDSALYLCASSLNGGGETQYFGPGTRLLVL.

This clonotype was observed many times. The chain has TRBV2 and TRBJ2-3, with D perhaps TRBD1 (5 bases). Germline V gene data show CDR1 as SNHLY and CDR2 as FYNNEI. V dropped 1 base and J dropped 2 bases, with 16 bases sitting between them. The CDR3 extends over 17 amino acids. As DNA, the CDR3 is TGTGCCAGCAGTGAAGAAGACAGCCATTATATCACAGATACGCAGTATTTT. Residues: CASSEEDSHYITDTQYF.

V and J are TRBV27 and TRBJ2-7, with TRBD2 as a possible D gene (6 bases). Trimming pared 11 bases from V and 4 bases from J, leaving 15 bases between. Germline CDR1 MNHEY, CDR2 SMNVEV (reference sequence). The CDR3 runs to 12 residues. The CDR3 sequence: CAGRGGTYEQYF. The CDR3 DNA reads TGTGCCGGCCGGGGAGGTACTTACGAGCAGTACTTC.

This clonotype turned up a few times. A much bigger clone sits one base away, suggesting this may be a read error. The chain links TRBV4-3 to TRBJ2-7; D gene unclear. The CDR3 totals 15 residues. Germline V gene lookup returns CDR1 LGHNA and CDR2 YSLEER. The CDR3 DNA follows: TGCGCCAGCGGCCAAGAACGGTGGCAGTCCTACGAGCAGTACTTC. Encoded protein: CASGQERWQSYEQYF.

This chain uses TRBV2 with TRBJ2-1, with D possibly called TRBD1 or TRBD2 (6 bases each). The CDR3 runs to 15 residues. The germline V gene has CDR1 SNHLY and CDR2 FYNNEI. Trimming removed 2 bases at V and 8 bases at J, with 16 bases between. The DNA of the CDR3 is TGTGCCAGCAGTGAAATGGGGGCGGGGTACGATGAGCAGTTCTTC. This codes for CASSEMGAGYDEQFF.

This clonotype was observed at least ten times. The J gene is TRBJ1-1, the V gene TRBV15; the D is unclear. V was trimmed by 0 bases and J by 5 bases, leaving 13 bases between them. Germline CDR1 is LNHNV and CDR2 is YYDKDF (reference sequence). There are 15 residues in the CDR3. The CDR3 DNA sequence: TGTGCCACCAGCAGAGATTTAGGCGGGGTGACTGAAGCTTTCTTT. Protein sequence: CATSRDLGGVTEAFF.